This TCR beta chain stems from a study of shared clonotypes between healthy human individuals. Produced via immunoSEQ multiplex PCR; TCRdb's table is partial and in-frame only. This sample has 2 million to 3 million clones, with roughly 93% found just once. J was trimmed by 4 bases and V by 1 base; bases with no gene match: 6. In germline, CDR1 is SGHDN, CDR2 FVKESK. This CDR3 comprises 16 residues. General observations from the study: Larger richness was generally estimated for naive than memory subsets. The rarefaction results pointed to incomplete sorted-subset sequencing despite large depth. Naive CD4 clonotypes overlapped across a handful of donors at about 5%.

The table lists this clone with a count of one. The antigen remains undetermined. Sequences were obtained from naive CD4+ T cells from PBMCs. The subset here: CD45RA+ positively selected. This TCR was sampled from a man between 18 and 29 years old in good health. Some clones in this sample may be carry-over from other donors' samples. V and J are TRBV14 and TRBJ2-3, with 9 bases aligning to TRBD1. CDR3 DNA sequence: TGTGCCAGCAGCCAAGGGCGGGGGACAGGGTCAGATACGCAGTATTTT. Protein product: CASSQGRGTGSDTQYF.